This T cell receptor beta chain was identified during a study of T cell repertoires in aging, cancer and after chemotherapy (dated by TCRdb to between 2018 and 2021). General notes on the study: Donors were distributed across six age groups ranging from 30 or younger to 70 or older, with at least three individuals included per group. In the solid tumor group, the paired samples taken before and after chemotherapy came from patients with brain tumors (glioblastoma) who were receiving therapy based on temozolomide. The full dataset contained several million TCR reads. The study profiled peripheral blood TCR beta repertoires from healthy donors and cancer patients to examine immunoaging and T cell reconstitution after chemotherapy. A cohort of 200 to 250 cancer patients (about 94 with hematological and around 120 with solid cancers) was assembled, and around 100 healthy donors were included as a reference group.

TCR beta rearrangements were amplified from genomic DNA extracted from peripheral blood rather than from sorted cells or RNA. The CDR3 starts with the cysteine, ends with the phenylalanine, and has 14 residues. The entry retains the CDR3 DNA only, 42 bases that are in frame from base 1. As encoded in the germline V gene, CDR1 is SQVTM while CDR2 is ANQGSEA. V is cut back by 7 bases and J by 4 bases, with 9 bases in the junction unmatched. This clonotype is categorized as medium-sized (0.01 to 0.1%). Its target antigen remains unknown. Base qualities were left out, and no much larger clone turns up one base away. Overall study outcomes, separate from this receptor: Significantly lower blood TCR diversity and higher clonality were observed in untreated patients with hematological or solid cancers than in age-matched healthy donors. Declining TCR diversity with age in healthy donors was mainly explained by loss of richness; in cancer patients, loss of evenness also contributed. According to the authors, the repertoire data do not permit conclusions about immunological memory after chemotherapy. Median generation probability increased over the chemotherapy interval in both cancer cohorts, suggesting repertoire reconstitution through rebound thymic output.

Rearranged TRB sequences spanning V, D and J segments were amplified by multiplex touch-down PCR using a mixed TRB-A/B primer pool. Illumina adapters and sample indices were attached to the amplicons through two consecutive PCR reactions run with Phusion HS II polymerase. The amplicons were purified from gel with the NucleoSpin Gel and PCR Clean-up kit and then assessed with Qubit and an Agilent 2100 Bioanalyzer. Sequencing of libraries was carried out on an Illumina MiSeq in 600-cycle, single-indexed, paired-end runs. The source study handled its data this way. Processing of the TRB sequences was carried out with MiXCR versions 2.12 and 3.0.5. Each unique CDR3 nucleotide sequence counted as one clone, and only productive sequences with at least two reads were retained. Shannon diversity, evenness, clonality (one minus evenness), and alpha-parameterized diversity profiles from alpha 0 to 5 were included as repertoire metrics. Generation probabilities of clones in paired pre- and post-chemotherapy samples were computed with the IGoR algorithm. TCRdb took the public reads, trimmed them with fastp at Q25, ran MiXCR for clone calling and kept in-frame beta chains. For every CDR3 protein sequence, its rows merge into one entry that carries the most common genes and DNA. TCRdb, rather than the study authors, made the V and J calls. The sample contains more than 2,000 distinct CDR3 sequences, about 35% of them found a single time. 66% of the sample lies in the top ten.

The chain employs TRBV29-1 and TRBJ2-5; 10 central nucleotides agree with TRBD1. The clonotype was recovered from a human donor with a solid tumor. Sequences were obtained from blood. The bases are TGCAGCGCTCGAGACAGGGGGCGCCCAGAGACCCAGTACTTC. The encoded protein is CSARDRGRPETQYF.